A single sample is the source of the 8 T cell receptor beta chains below, sequenced in a study of cytomegalovirus exposure and HLA in healthy donors. Both 60 Vbeta primers and 13 Jbeta primers went into the PCR. TCRdb keeps only in-frame clones here, not all; method: immunoSEQ multiplex PCR. Seen here are about 150,000 clones, approximately 80% observed once, and the top ten hold roughly 13%. Material: PBMCs. The receptors derive from a man between 25 and 39 years old in good health and CMV-seropositive.

The rearrangement joins TRBV27 to TRBJ2-3; 7 bases match TRBD1. Germline lookup yields CDR1 MNHEY and CDR2 SMNVEV (reference sequence). V trimming: 5 bases; J trimming: 0 bases; junction bases outside the gene matches: 5. There are 15 residues in the CDR3. Here the CDR3 DNA reads TGTGCCAGCAGTCCCCGGGACAGAAGCACAGATACGCAGTATTTT. It translates to CASSPRDRSTDTQYF.

This clone was recorded a few times. J is TRBJ2-3 and V is TRBV19; D remains ambiguous. Trimming shortened V by 3 bases and J by 2 bases, and 9 bases separated the two germline ends. Germline CDR1 reads LNHDA; CDR2 reads SQIVND (reference sequence). This CDR3 region has 14 residues. The CDR3, as DNA: TGTGCCAGTAGTATCTCGCAGAACACAGATACGCAGTATTTT. It specifies CASSISQNTDTQYF.

This sequence joins TRBV4-2 and TRBJ2-1, with 12 bases fitting TRBD2. The CDR3 has 16 amino acids. Germline CDR1 reads LGHNA; CDR2 reads YNFKEQ. V lost 9 bases, J lost 7 bases, and 13 bases stayed unmatched. CDR3 loop: CASGLAASGRANEQFF. Here the CDR3 DNA reads TGTGCCAGTGGTCTAGCCGCTAGCGGGAGGGCAAATGAGCAGTTCTTC.

The chain recombines TRBV7-9 with TRBJ2-7; tentative D call: TRBD1 (7 bases). The CDR3 spans 16 residues. The V gene's germline CDR1 is SEHNR and CDR2 FQNEAQ (reference sequence). V shed 5 bases and J shed 2 bases, with 19 bases lying between them. CDR3 DNA: TGTGCCAGCAGCAAAGAGAGGCCAGGGGGGACCTACGAGCAGTACTTC. It yields the protein CASSKERPGGTYEQYF.

The chain has TRBV4-1 and TRBJ1-1, with D possibly being TRBD1 (6 bases). This CDR3 has 15 amino acids. Between the trimmed V and J ends, which lost 1 base and 3 bases, there was a span of 12 bases. The germline gives CDR1 MGHRA, CDR2 YSYEKL. The CDR3 sequence is CASSQVGASDTEAFF. As DNA, the CDR3 is TGCGCCAGCAGCCAAGTGGGGGCCTCGGACACTGAAGCTTTCTTT.

This clone has only a few counts. The chain couples TRBV12-5 to TRBJ2-1; TRBD2 matches 10 bases. Per germline, CDR1 LGHNT and CDR2 FRNRAP. This CDR3 is built from 18 residues. V was clipped by 6 bases and J by 0 bases; unmatched bases: 11. The DNA for the CDR3 is TGTGCTAGTGGGGGGATGGAAGCGGGAGGGAGCTCCTACAATGAGCAGTTCTTC. Its protein product is CASGGMEAGGSSYNEQFF.

This clone has only one observation. V is TRBV19 and J is TRBJ2-3; 12 bases map to TRBD2. The CDR3 totals 16 residues. Per germline, CDR1 LNHDA and CDR2 SQIVND (reference sequence). Losses at the gene ends were 10 bases for V and 1 base for J; bases not matched to a gene: 9. The CDR3 nucleotides are TGTGCCACTAGAGCTAGCGGGAGGGCCGGCACAGATACGCAGTATTTT. Amino acid sequence: CATRASGRAGTDTQYF.

V gene TRBV5-1 combines with J gene TRBJ2-4; D is undetermined. V lost 0 bases and J 2 bases, leaving 6 bases between the germline ends. From germline, CDR1 is SGHRS and CDR2 YFSETQ. The CDR3 sequence is 14 residues long. CDR3 loop: CASSLGESKNIQYF. DNA for the CDR3: TGCGCCAGCAGCTTGGGCGAGTCCAAAAACATTCAGTACTTC. The whole variable domain, remainder taken from reference TRBV5-1 and TRBJ2-4, is KAGVTQTPRYLIKTRGQQVTLSCSPISGHRSVSWYQQTPGQGLQFLFEYFSETQRNKGNFPGRFSGRQFSNSRSEMNVSTLELGDSALYLCASSLGESKNIQYFGAGTRLSVL.